These 9 T cell receptor beta chains came from one sample sequenced in a study of T cell responses to AZD1222 COVID-19 vaccine. The data were produced by immunoSEQ multiplex PCR, yet TCRdb's version contains in-frame clones alone and is incomplete. The sample lists 100,000 to 120,000 clones; approximately 92% were seen once. Specimen: peripheral blood, collected 28 days after the second AZD1222 dose. The source of these receptors is an adult who received the AZD1222 COVID-19 vaccine.

V usage is TRBV28 and J usage is TRBJ1-1, with 7 nucleotides matching TRBD1. The germline V gene encodes CDR1 MDHEN and CDR2 SYDVKM. V dropped 6 bases and J dropped 4; count of bases not matched to a gene: 17. The CDR3 is made up of 17 amino acids. CDR3 nucleotide sequence: TGTGCCAGCAGCCCCCTGGGACAGTGGTCGGGGGGCACTGAAGCTTTCTTT. The encoded protein is CASSPLGQWSGGTEAFF.

The chain uses TRBV30 and TRBJ1-2; 8 bases line up with TRBD1. The length of the CDR3 is 14 residues. The germline V gene has CDR1 GTSNPN and CDR2 SVGIG (reference sequence). V shed 2 bases, J shed 4 bases, and the junction held 6 bases outside the gene matches. The CDR3 sequence is CAWSFGQGGYGYTF. The DNA for the CDR3 is TGTGCCTGGAGTTTTGGACAGGGAGGCTATGGCTACACCTTC.

This chain links TRBV7-2 with TRBJ1-2; D perhaps matches TRBD1 (5 bases). V lost 1 base, J lost 10 bases, and 13 bases lay in between. The CDR3 is made up of 13 amino acids. Germline CDR1 SGHTA, CDR2 FQGNSA. CDR3 DNA sequence: TGTGCCAGCAGCTTAGGAGGGACCCGCTTCTACACCTTC. Translated, it gives CASSLGGTRFYTF.

The gene calls are TRBV28 and TRBJ2-1; D perhaps matches TRBD1 (6 bases). This CDR3 has 13 residues. Germline V gives CDR1 MDHEN, CDR2 SYDVKM. Trimming removed 10 bases at V and 9 bases at J, with 19 bases between. CDR3 region: CATVRDPRGEQFF. The CDR3 DNA follows: TGTGCCACAGTGAGGGACCCCAGGGGTGAGCAGTTCTTC.

This chain joins TRBV15 and TRBJ2-7; unclear D gene. CDR3 size: 13 residues. Per the germline V gene, CDR1 is LNHNV and CDR2 is YYDKDF (reference sequence). Deletions cut 5 bases from V and 4 bases from J, with 12 bases between. The CDR3 spells CATSRFTEYEQYF. The CDR3 DNA reads as TGTGCCACCAGCCGTTTTACGGAATACGAGCAGTACTTC.

CDR3 residues: CASSGRLGETQYF. The CDR3 DNA follows: TGTGCCAGCAGCGGACGGTTGGGGGAGACCCAGTACTTC. The V gene is TRBV9, the J gene TRBJ2-5, with D unclear. The V end was cut by 3 bases, the J end by 5 bases, with 11 bases between. The CDR3 consists of 13 residues. Germline CDR1 is SGDLS and CDR2 is YYNGEE.

The J gene is TRBJ1-5, the V gene TRBV30; unclear D gene. The germline V gene encodes CDR1 GTSNPN and CDR2 SVGIG (reference sequence). Trimming left V 3 bases short and J 7 bases short, with 16 bases between. The CDR3 is 14 residues long. Here the CDR3 reads CAWSFTGRSQPQHF. The CDR3 nucleotides are TGTGCCTGGAGCTTTACCGGGCGCAGCCAGCCCCAGCATTTT. Full variable domain (missing parts from reference TRBV30 and TRBJ1-5): SQTIHQWPATLVQPVGSPLSLECTVEGTSNPNLYWYRQAAGRGLQLLFYSVGIGQISSEVPQNLSASRPQDRQFILSSKKLLLSDSGFYLCAWSFTGRSQPQHFGDGTRLSIL.

The chain links TRBV7-2 to TRBJ2-7, with TRBD2 matching over 10 bases. The length of the CDR3 is 16 residues. In germline, CDR1 is SGHTA, CDR2 FQGNSA. The J segment lost 3 bases and the V segment lost 0 bases, leaving 5 bases of the junction unmatched. CDR3 sequence (DNA): TGTGCCAGCAGCTTAGCGAGCGGGGGGGCCCTCTACGAGCAGTACTTC. Protein sequence: CASSLASGGALYEQYF.

J is TRBJ2-7 and V is TRBV7-9; 7 positions agree with TRBD1. The CDR3 has 16 amino acids. Germline V gene lookup returns CDR1 SEHNR and CDR2 FQNEAQ (reference sequence). Losses at the gene ends were 5 bases for V and 2 bases for J; bases not matched to a gene: 12. The CDR3 DNA reads as TGTGCCAGCAGCCGGCAAACACAGGGGAATCCCTACGAGCAGTACTTC. Amino acid sequence: CASSRQTQGNPYEQYF. Combining the CDR3 with reference TRBV7-9 and TRBJ2-7 gives the whole variable domain DTGVSQNPRHKITKRGQNVTFRCDPISEHNRLYWYRQTLGQGPEFLTYFQNEAQLEKSRLLSDRFSAERPKGSFSTLEIQRTEQGDSAMYLCASSRQTQGNPYEQYFGPGTRLTVT.